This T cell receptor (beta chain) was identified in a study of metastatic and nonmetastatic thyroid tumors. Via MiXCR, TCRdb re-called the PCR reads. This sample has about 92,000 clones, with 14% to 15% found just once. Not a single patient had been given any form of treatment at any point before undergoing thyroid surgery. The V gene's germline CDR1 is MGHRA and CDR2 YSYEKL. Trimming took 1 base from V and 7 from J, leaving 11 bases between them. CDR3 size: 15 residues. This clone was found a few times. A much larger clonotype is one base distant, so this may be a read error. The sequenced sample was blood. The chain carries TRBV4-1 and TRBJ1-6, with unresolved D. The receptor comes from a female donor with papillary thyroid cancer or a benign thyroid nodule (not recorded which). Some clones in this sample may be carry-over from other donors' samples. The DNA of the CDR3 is TGCGCCAGCAGCCAAGTCGGCCAGGAAAATTCACCCCTCCACTTT. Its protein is CASSQVGQENSPLHF.